This T cell receptor (beta chain) originates from a study of blood T cells in healthy people across ages. A second PCR of roughly 7 to 11 cycles used a sample-barcoded 5' primer and a J-beta primer mix. TCRdb ran MiXCR on the 5' RACE reads and lists one entry per CDR3 protein. The table has roughly 2 million distinct CDR3 sequences, roughly 50% seen once. This clonotype has more than one count but fewer than ten. This CDR3 contains 13 residues. V shed 3 bases and J shed 2 bases, with 8 bases lying between them. Looked up from germline, CDR1 is SGHRS and CDR2 is YFSETQ. This chain connects TRBV5-1 to TRBJ2-5, with D unresolved. This TCR derives from a woman in her 40s in good health. The material sequenced was blood. The CDR3 protein is CASSSWGQETQYF. Written as DNA, the CDR3 is TGCGCCAGCAGCTCCTGGGGACAAGAGACCCAGTACTTC.